Reported below is one T cell receptor beta chain. This record belongs to a study of chemoradiotherapy in HPV16-positive cancers. The germline CDR1 and CDR2 sequences are MNHEY and SMNVEV (reference sequence). V lost 8 bases to trimming and J lost 2 bases; unmatched junction nucleotides: 11. The CDR3 totals 16 residues. The protocol was immunoSEQ multiplex PCR, while the TCRdb copy is restricted to in-frame clones and leaves out a portion. The table lists around 4,600 clones, over 75% of them singletons. This clonotype was sampled from a human donor with HPV-associated anogenital cancer. The source material was tumor tissue, sampled from a patient who underwent chemoradiotherapy. V is TRBV27 and J is TRBJ2-5, with TRBD2 matching 10 bases. The CDR3 DNA reads as TGTGCCAGCCGGTCCTTTAGCGGGGGGACTCAAGAGACCCAGTACTTC. It codes for CASRSFSGGTQETQYF.